Following are 17 T cell receptor beta chains from one sample sequenced in a study of human T cells and chemical hapten exposure. The template was total RNA from unfractionated whole blood. Unique molecular identifiers were attached to individual cDNA molecules during library preparation. TCRdb fed the reads into MiXCR, producing one record per CDR3 protein. The repertoire holds about 120,000 distinct CDR3 sequences, over 6.5% seen once, with approximately 1.4% in the top ten. The sample was whole blood. The receptors shown here come from a human donor in good health. Some clones in this sample may be carry-over from other donors' samples.

This clonotype came up a few times. V is TRBV5-4 and J is TRBJ2-7; the match to TRBD2 covers 11 bases. The CDR3 consists of 15 residues. From germline, CDR1 is SGHNT and CDR2 YYREEE (reference sequence). V lost 5 bases, J lost 0 bases, and 4 bases stayed unmatched. The CDR3 is CASSTTSGVSYEQYF. CDR3 bases: TGTGCCAGCAGTACGACTAGCGGGGTCTCCTACGAGCAGTACTTC.

This sequence joins TRBV15 and TRBJ2-4, with D possibly being TRBD2 (6 bases). This CDR3 contains 14 residues. The V and J ends lost 1 base and 9 bases respectively, with 13 bases between them. Germline V CDR1 and CDR2: LNHNV, YYDKDF (reference sequence). The CDR3 is CATSRAGDGSIQYF. CDR3 bases: TGTGCCACCAGCAGAGCGGGGGACGGTTCCATTCAGTACTTC.

V usage is TRBV7-9 and J usage is TRBJ2-3; D tentatively reads TRBD1 or TRBD2 (6 bases each). Trimming removed 2 bases from V and 2 bases from J, with 11 bases in between. There are 15 residues in the CDR3. Germline loops: CDR1 SEHNR, CDR2 FQNEAQ (reference sequence). In DNA, the CDR3 is TGTGCCAGCAGCTTAAGTGGGGGGCACACAGATACGCAGTATTTT. Its protein is CASSLSGGHTDTQYF. Combining the CDR3 with reference TRBV7-9 and TRBJ2-3 gives the whole variable domain DTGVSQNPRHKITKRGQNVTFRCDPISEHNRLYWYRQTLGQGPEFLTYFQNEAQLEKSRLLSDRFSAERPKGSFSTLEIQRTEQGDSAMYLCASSLSGGHTDTQYFGPGTRLTVL.

This chain connects TRBV7-9 to TRBJ1-1; 9 nucleotides match TRBD1. Germline loops: CDR1 SEHNR, CDR2 FQNEAQ (reference sequence). The CDR3 covers 17 residues. J gave up 5 bases and V 0 bases, and 10 bases lay outside the gene matches. Written as DNA, the CDR3 is TGTGCCAGCAGCTTAGCCCCCGGGACAGGGTTTGGGACTGAAGCTTTCTTT. It yields the protein CASSLAPGTGFGTEAFF. The variable domain in full, with the rest retrieved from reference TRBV7-9 and TRBJ1-1, is DTGVSQNPRHKITKRGQNVTFRCDPISEHNRLYWYRQTLGQGPEFLTYFQNEAQLEKSRLLSDRFSAERPKGSFSTLEIQRTEQGDSAMYLCASSLAPGTGFGTEAFFGQGTRLTVV.

This clonotype was counted ten times or more. The chain has TRBV7-2 and TRBJ2-1, with 8 bases that match TRBD2. The CDR3 totals 17 residues. The V and J ends lost 2 bases and 0 bases, in that order; junction bases with no gene match: 6. From germline, CDR1 is SGHTA and CDR2 FQGNSA. CDR3 DNA: TGTGCCAGCAGCTTATTTAGCGGGGCTAGCTCCTACAATGAGCAGTTCTTC. As protein: CASSLFSGASSYNEQFF.

The chain has TRBV27 and TRBJ2-5, with TRBD1 matching 7 bases. This CDR3 region has 13 residues. After removal of 6 bases from V and 4 bases from J, the junction contained 5 bases not matched to a gene. Germline V gene sequence: CDR1 MNHEY, CDR2 SMNVEV (reference sequence). The CDR3 region is CASRQGIGETQYF. CDR3 in DNA: TGTGCCAGCAGACAGGGGATAGGAGAGACCCAGTACTTC.

This clonotype was observed many times. The chain has TRBV4-3 and TRBJ1-1, with no clear D. Germline V CDR1 and CDR2: LGHNA, YSLEER. The CDR3 spans 17 residues. V was trimmed by 0 bases and J by 3 bases, leaving 17 bases between them. The CDR3 protein is CASSQEIETHLHTEAFF. CDR3 sequence (DNA): TGCGCCAGCAGCCAAGAGATTGAGACACATCTACACACTGAAGCTTTCTTT.

This clonotype occurred many times. The V and J genes are TRBV7-2 and TRBJ1-1; D is unresolved. This CDR3 is 12 amino acids long. The germline gives CDR1 SGHTA, CDR2 FQGNSA. V lost 3 bases and J lost 2, with 4 bases in between. CDR3 DNA: TGTGCCAGCAGCTTCCCAAACACTGAAGCTTTCTTT. Amino acid sequence: CASSFPNTEAFF.

There are a few counts of this clonotype. The chain employs TRBV4-1 and TRBJ2-2; the D gene is possibly TRBD2 (6 bases). Germline V gene sequence: CDR1 MGHRA, CDR2 YSYEKL. V dropped 0 bases and J dropped 0 bases, with 17 bases sitting between them. The CDR3 extends over 19 amino acids. CDR3 loop: CASSQDQGYSGANTGELFF. DNA for the CDR3: TGCGCCAGCAGCCAAGATCAAGGGTATAGCGGCGCGAACACCGGGGAGCTGTTTTTT.

The rearrangement joins TRBV27 to TRBJ2-1, with TRBD1 as a possible D gene (5 bases). Trimming removed 3 bases from V and 8 bases from J, with 8 bases in between. CDR3 length: 12 residues. CDR1 and CDR2 (germline): MNHEY, SMNVEV (reference sequence). CDR3: CASSLGQDEQFF. CDR3 nucleotides: TGTGCCAGCAGTTTGGGGCAGGATGAGCAGTTCTTC.

This clonotype was recorded a few times. The rearrangement joins TRBV9 to TRBJ1-1, with no clear D. The V end lost 4 bases, the J end lost 5 bases, and 15 bases lay between the germline ends. Per the germline V gene, CDR1 is SGDLS and CDR2 is YYNGEE. The CDR3 consists of 14 residues. Here the CDR3 reads CASSIISTGTEAFF. In DNA form, the CDR3 reads TGTGCCAGCAGCATTATCTCGACGGGGACTGAAGCTTTCTTT.

The V and J genes are TRBV4-2 and TRBJ2-5; D remains ambiguous. Trimming removed 1 base from V and 2 bases from J, with 11 bases in between. Germline CDR1 and CDR2: LGHNA and YNFKEQ. This CDR3 is built from 15 residues. Written as DNA, the CDR3 is TGTGCCAGCAGCCAAGCAGTTGATGGGCAAGAGACCCAGTACTTC. Protein sequence: CASSQAVDGQETQYF.

The chain employs TRBV18 and TRBJ1-1; TRBD1 might be the D (6 bases). Trimming cost V 4 bases and J 3 bases, with 21 bases left between them. The CDR3 is 17 residues long. CDR1 and CDR2 from the germline V gene are KGHSH and LQKENI. The CDR3 coding sequence is TGTGCCAGCTCACATCACCCGGGACACAGGTTTGACACTGAAGCTTTCTTT. Amino acids: CASSHHPGHRFDTEAFF.

This clonotype was found a few times. The rearrangement uses TRBV29-1 and TRBJ2-4, with TRBD2 identical over 12 bases. There are 13 residues in the CDR3. CDR1 and CDR2 (germline): SQVTM, ANQGSEA. V lost 3 bases to trimming and J lost 12 bases; unmatched junction nucleotides: 6. CDR3 DNA: TGCAGCGTTGAGCCCGGACTAGCGGGACGTCAGTACTTC. Its translation is CSVEPGLAGRQYF.

The chain carries TRBV5-4 and TRBJ2-2, with D perhaps TRBD1 or TRBD2 (5 bases each). Trimming pared 4 bases from V and 4 bases from J, leaving 17 bases between. The CDR3 is 16 amino acids. Germline assignment: CDR1 SGHNT and CDR2 YYREEE (reference sequence). The CDR3 nucleotides read TGTGCCAGCAGCACCGCTAGAGGGACGGGCACCGGGGAGCTGTTTTTT. Translating it yields CASSTARGTGTGELFF.

This clonotype was observed a handful of times. This chain uses TRBV7-9 with TRBJ2-3; D remains ambiguous. The CDR3 contains 10 residues. Germline lookup yields CDR1 SEHNR and CDR2 FQNEAQ (reference sequence). Trimming stripped 5 bases from V and 3 bases from J, with 0 bases between. In DNA, the CDR3 is TGTGCCAGCAGCACAGATACGCAGTATTTT. It translates to CASSTDTQYF.

Only a few counts were recorded for this clonotype. The chain has TRBV7-9 and TRBJ1-1, with a tentative D call TRBD1 (5 bases). V was clipped by 1 base and J by 2 bases, with 11 bases between them. Germline V lookup: CDR1 SEHNR, CDR2 FQNEAQ (reference sequence). There are 15 residues in the CDR3. The CDR3 DNA follows: TGTGCCAGCAGCTTAGTCGAGGGACTAAACACTGAAGCTTTCTTT. Its translation: CASSLVEGLNTEAFF. Full variable domain (remainder filled in from reference TRBV7-9 and TRBJ1-1): DTGVSQNPRHKITKRGQNVTFRCDPISEHNRLYWYRQTLGQGPEFLTYFQNEAQLEKSRLLSDRFSAERPKGSFSTLEIQRTEQGDSAMYLCASSLVEGLNTEAFFGQGTRLTVV.